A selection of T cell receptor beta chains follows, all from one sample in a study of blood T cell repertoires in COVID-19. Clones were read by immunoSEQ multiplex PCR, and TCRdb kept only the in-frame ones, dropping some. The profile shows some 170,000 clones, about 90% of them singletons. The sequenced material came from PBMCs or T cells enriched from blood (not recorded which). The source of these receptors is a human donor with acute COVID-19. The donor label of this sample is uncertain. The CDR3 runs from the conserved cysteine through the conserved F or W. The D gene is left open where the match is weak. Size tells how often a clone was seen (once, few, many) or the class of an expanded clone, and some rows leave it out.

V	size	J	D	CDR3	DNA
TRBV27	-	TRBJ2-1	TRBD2	CASTTLLAGAYNEQFF	TGTGCCAGCACAACCCTTCTAGCGGGGGCCTACAATGAGCAGTTCTTC
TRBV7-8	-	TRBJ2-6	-	CASSLRTLPRGLTF	TGTGCCAGCAGCTTAAGGACTCTTCCTCGGGGCCTGACTTTC
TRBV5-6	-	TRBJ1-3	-	CASQTGRNTIYF	TGTGCCAGTCAAACAGGGCGGAACACCATATATTTT
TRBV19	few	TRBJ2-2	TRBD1	CASTDRDNTGELFF	TGTGCCAGTACGGACAGGGACAACACCGGGGAGCTGTTTTTT
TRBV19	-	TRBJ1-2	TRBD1	CASSFGTGHGYTF	TGTGCCAGTAGTTTCGGGACAGGGCATGGCTACACCTTC
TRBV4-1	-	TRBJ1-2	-	CASSQAGRVGGYTF	TGCGCCAGCAGCCAGGCAGGGAGGGTTGGTGGCTACACCTTC
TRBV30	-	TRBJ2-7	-	CAWSTTSYEQYF	TGTGCCTGGAGTACGACTTCCTACGAGCAGTACTTC
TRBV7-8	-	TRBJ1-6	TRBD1	CASSDTGAQNSPLHF	TGTGCCAGCAGCGACACAGGGGCCCAGAATTCACCCCTCCACTTT
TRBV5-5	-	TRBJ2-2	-	CASSPGDRPGELFF	TGTGCCAGCAGCCCGGGGGACCGACCAGGGGAGCTGTTTTTT
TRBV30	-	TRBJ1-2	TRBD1	CAWMGTGGEDYGYTF	TGTGCCTGGATGGGGACAGGGGGCGAGGATTATGGCTACACCTTC
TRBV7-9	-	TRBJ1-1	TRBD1	CASSFGGQAGENTEAFF	TGTGCCAGCAGCTTTGGGGGACAGGCCGGGGAGAACACTGAAGCTTTCTTT
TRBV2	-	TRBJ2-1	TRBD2	CACQRGTYNEQFF	TGTGCCTGCCAGCGGGGGACCTACAATGAGCAGTTCTTC
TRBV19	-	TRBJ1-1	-	CASSIGNNEGFF	TGTGCCAGTAGTATAGGGAACAATGAGGGTTTCTTT
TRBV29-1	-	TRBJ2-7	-	CSVEVRGGSEQYF	TGCAGCGTTGAAGTTCGGGGAGGAAGCGAGCAGTACTTC
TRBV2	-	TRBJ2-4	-	CASSVSGSLGNIQYF	TGTGCCAGCAGCGTTAGCGGTTCTCTAGGGAACATTCAGTACTTC